The 2 T cell receptor beta chains below were found in one sample sequenced in a study of T cells in Graves' hyperthyroidism and ophthalmopathy. What was amplified from RNA transcripts were TCR beta CDR3 regions. The TCR CDR3 first-round RT-PCR relied on the HTBI primer set. TCRdb ran MiXCR on the multiplex PCR reads and lists one entry per CDR3 protein. The sample records fewer than 550,000 distinct CDR3 sequences, around 16% being singletons. Specimen: blood. The receptor set was obtained from a woman between 18 and 29 years old with Graves' hyperthyroidism.

This chain connects TRBV6-1 to TRBJ2-2; 8 bases agree with TRBD2. The CDR3 covers 16 residues. V trimming: 2 bases; J trimming: 1 base; junction bases outside the gene matches: 3. CDR1 and CDR2 from the germline V gene are MNHNS and SASEGT. This CDR3 is CASSESSGRNTGELFF. For the CDR3, the DNA is TGTGCCAGCAGTGAAAGCAGCGGGAGGAACACCGGGGAGCTGTTTTTT.

This clonotype has only a few counts. The chain carries TRBV6-4 and TRBJ1-1; D is uncertain. Germline V gene data show CDR1 as MRHNA and CDR2 as SNTAGT. The CDR3 spans 13 residues. Trimming pared 5 bases from V and 11 bases from J, leaving 18 bases between. CDR3 bases: TGTGCCAGCAGTCTCATGGGAACCGACACGGCTTTCTTT. The encoded protein is CASSLMGTDTAFF.